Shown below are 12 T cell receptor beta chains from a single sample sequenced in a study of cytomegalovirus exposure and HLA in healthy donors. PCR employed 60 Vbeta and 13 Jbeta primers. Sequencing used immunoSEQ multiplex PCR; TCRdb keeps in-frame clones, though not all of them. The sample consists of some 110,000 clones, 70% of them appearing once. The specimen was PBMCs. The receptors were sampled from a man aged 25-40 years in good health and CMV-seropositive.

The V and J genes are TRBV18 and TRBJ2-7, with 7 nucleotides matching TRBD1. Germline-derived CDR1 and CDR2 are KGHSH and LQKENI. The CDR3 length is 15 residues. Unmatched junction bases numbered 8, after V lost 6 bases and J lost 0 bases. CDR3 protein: CASSPGQDSSYEQYF. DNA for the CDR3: TGTGCCAGCTCCCCCGGACAGGACAGCTCCTACGAGCAGTACTTC.

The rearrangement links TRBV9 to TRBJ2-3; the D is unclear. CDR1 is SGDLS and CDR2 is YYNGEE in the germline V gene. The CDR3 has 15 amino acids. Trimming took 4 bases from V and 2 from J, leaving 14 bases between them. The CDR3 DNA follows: TGTGCCAGCAGCCCGGCGCAGCGCCCCACAGATACGCAGTATTTT. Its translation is CASSPAQRPTDTQYF. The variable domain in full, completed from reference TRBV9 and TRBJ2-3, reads DSGVTQTPKHLITATGQRVTLRCSPRSGDLSVYWYQQSLDQGLQFLIQYYNGEERAKGNILERFSAQQFPDLHSELNLSSLELGDSALYFCASSPAQRPTDTQYFGPGTRLTVL.

The CDR3 DNA follows: TGTGCCAGTAGTATTGGTGGGGGCAGTAATGAAAAACTGTTTTTT. Residues: CASSIGGGSNEKLFF. The V and J genes are TRBV19 and TRBJ1-4; weak D call: TRBD1 (6 bases). The CDR3 spans 15 residues. V gave up 3 bases and J gave up 4 bases, with 12 bases separating them. From germline, CDR1 is LNHDA and CDR2 SQIVND (reference sequence).

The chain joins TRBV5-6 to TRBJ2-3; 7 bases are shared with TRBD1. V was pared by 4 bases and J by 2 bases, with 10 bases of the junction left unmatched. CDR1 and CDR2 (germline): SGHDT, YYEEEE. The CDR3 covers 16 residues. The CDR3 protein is CASSRGDRAFTDTQYF. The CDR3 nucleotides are TGTGCCAGCAGCCGAGGAGACAGGGCTTTCACAGATACGCAGTATTTT. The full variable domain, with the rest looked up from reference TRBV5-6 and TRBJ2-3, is DAGVTQSPTHLIKTRGQQVTLRCSPKSGHDTVSWYQQALGQGPQFIFQYYEEEERQRGNFPDRFSGHQFPNYSSELNVNALLLGDSALYLCASSRGDRAFTDTQYFGPGTRLTVL.

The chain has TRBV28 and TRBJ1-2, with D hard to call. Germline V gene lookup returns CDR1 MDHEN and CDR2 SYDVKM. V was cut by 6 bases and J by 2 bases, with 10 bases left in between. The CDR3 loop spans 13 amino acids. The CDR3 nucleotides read TGTGCCAGCAGGACTGGCCTAAACTATGGCTACACCTTC. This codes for CASRTGLNYGYTF.

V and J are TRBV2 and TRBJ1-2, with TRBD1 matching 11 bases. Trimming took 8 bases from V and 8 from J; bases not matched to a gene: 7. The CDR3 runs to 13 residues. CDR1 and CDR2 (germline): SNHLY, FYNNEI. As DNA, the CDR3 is TGTGCCAGCGTAGGACAGGGGGCGCGAGGCTACACCTTC. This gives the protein CASVGQGARGYTF.

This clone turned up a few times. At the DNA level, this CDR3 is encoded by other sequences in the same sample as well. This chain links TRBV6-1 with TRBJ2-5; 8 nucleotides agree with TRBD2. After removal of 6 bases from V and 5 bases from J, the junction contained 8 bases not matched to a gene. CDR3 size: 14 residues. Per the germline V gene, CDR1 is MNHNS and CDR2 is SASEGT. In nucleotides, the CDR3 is TGTGCCAGCAGACCCAGCGGGGGATGGGAGACCCAGTACTTC. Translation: CASRPSGGWETQYF.

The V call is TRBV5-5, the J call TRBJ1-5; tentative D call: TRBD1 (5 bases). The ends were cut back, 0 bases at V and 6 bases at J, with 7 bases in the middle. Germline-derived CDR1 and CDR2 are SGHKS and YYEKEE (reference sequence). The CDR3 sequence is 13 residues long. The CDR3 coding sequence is TGTGCCAGCAGCTTGGGGAGGGGTCAGCCCCAGCATTTT. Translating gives CASSLGRGQPQHF.

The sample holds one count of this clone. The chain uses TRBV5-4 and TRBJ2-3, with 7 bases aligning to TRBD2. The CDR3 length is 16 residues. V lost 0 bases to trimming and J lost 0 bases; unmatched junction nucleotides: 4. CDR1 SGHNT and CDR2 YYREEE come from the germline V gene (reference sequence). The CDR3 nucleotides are TGTGCCAGCAGCTTGGAGCGGGGTACTAGCACAGATACGCAGTATTTT. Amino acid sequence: CASSLERGTSTDTQYF.

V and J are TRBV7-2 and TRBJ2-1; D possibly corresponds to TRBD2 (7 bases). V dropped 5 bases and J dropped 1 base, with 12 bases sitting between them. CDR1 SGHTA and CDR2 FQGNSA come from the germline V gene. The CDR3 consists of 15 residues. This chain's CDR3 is CASSPGGRSYNEQFF. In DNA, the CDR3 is TGTGCCAGCAGCCCCGGGGGGCGATCCTACAATGAGCAGTTCTTC.

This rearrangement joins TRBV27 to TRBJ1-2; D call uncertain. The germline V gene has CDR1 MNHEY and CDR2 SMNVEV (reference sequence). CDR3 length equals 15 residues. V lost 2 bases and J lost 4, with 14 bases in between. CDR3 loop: CASSLGPDRTYGYTF. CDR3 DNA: TGTGCCAGCAGTTTAGGGCCAGATCGAACCTATGGCTACACCTTC.

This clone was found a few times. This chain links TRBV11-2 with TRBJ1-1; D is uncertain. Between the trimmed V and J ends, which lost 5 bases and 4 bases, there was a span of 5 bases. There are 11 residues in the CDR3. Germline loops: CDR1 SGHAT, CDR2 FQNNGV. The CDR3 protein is CASSPSTEAFF. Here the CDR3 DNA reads TGTGCCAGCAGCCCCAGCACTGAAGCTTTCTTT.